This entry lists 6 T cell receptor beta chains sequenced from one sample in a study of cytomegalovirus exposure and HLA in healthy donors listed by TCRdb under 2017. The library was produced with the immunoSEQ multiplex PCR assay. The immuneACCESS repertoire file appears here via TCRdb, limited to in-frame rearrangements. These files lack a portion of the clones; in checked studies, under half of the deficit traces to unresolved V genes, and the cause of the others is not known. This sample is represented by more than 250,000 clones; about nine tenths of them were singletons. Roughly 1.2% of the sample is held by the ten biggest clonotypes. Specimen: PBMCs. The receptor set was obtained from a woman in her 30s in good health and CMV-seropositive.

This clone has a single count. The chain's CDR3 is CASTIGSEAFF. Here the CDR3 DNA reads TGTGCCAGCACAATAGGTAGTGAAGCTTTCTTT. The chain couples TRBV27 to TRBJ1-1; unclear D gene. The CDR3 loop spans 11 amino acids. The germline gives CDR1 MNHEY, CDR2 SMNVEV (reference sequence). With 7 bases removed from V and 7 bases from J, the gap between germline ends came to 10 bases.

This sequence joins TRBV6-1 and TRBJ2-6; D call uncertain. V gave up 4 bases and J gave up 1 base, with 2 bases separating them. Germline V gene data show CDR1 as MNHNS and CDR2 as SASEGT. The CDR3 sequence is 13 residues long. The CDR3 nucleotides read TGTGCCAGCAGTGCGTCTGGGGCCAACGTCCTGACTTTC. It specifies CASSASGANVLTF.

There are a few counts of this clone. This chain uses TRBV25-1 with TRBJ2-2; D possibly uses TRBD1 or TRBD2 (7 bases each). The V end was cut by 7 bases, the J end by 6 bases, with 18 bases between. CDR1 MGHDK and CDR2 SYGVNS come from the germline V gene. The CDR3 contains 15 residues. The CDR3 reads CASTGGVWESGELFF. DNA of the CDR3: TGTGCCAGCACAGGGGGGGTTTGGGAATCCGGGGAGCTGTTTTTT.

The V call is TRBV11-2, the J call TRBJ1-5; D is uncertain. Germline lookup yields CDR1 SGHAT and CDR2 FQNNGV. This CDR3 is built from 13 residues. Trimming removed 3 bases from V and 2 bases from J, with 5 bases in between. The CDR3 is CASSLPGNQPQHF. In DNA, the CDR3 is TGTGCCAGCAGCTTGCCCGGCAATCAGCCCCAGCATTTT.

The chain carries TRBV15 and TRBJ1-2, with TRBD1 matching over 7 bases. Per germline, CDR1 LNHNV and CDR2 YYDKDF (reference sequence). This CDR3 spans 16 amino acids. V was pared by 2 bases and J by 0 bases, with 6 bases of the junction left unmatched. The CDR3 region is CATSRSRDSTNYGYTF. Here the CDR3 DNA reads TGTGCCACCAGCAGATCTCGGGACAGTACTAACTATGGCTACACCTTC.

This chain joins TRBV28 and TRBJ2-2; tentative D call: TRBD1 (6 bases). This CDR3 has 16 amino acids. The ends were cut back, 2 bases at V and 4 bases at J, with 14 bases in the middle. Germline V gene sequence: CDR1 MDHEN, CDR2 SYDVKM. The CDR3 DNA is TGTGCCAGCAGTTTAATATGGGACACGAGCACCGGGGAGCTGTTTTTT. It is translated as CASSLIWDTSTGELFF.